This TCR beta chain is drawn from a study of blood T cell repertoires in COVID-19. Study overall: COVID-19 samples, acute and convalescent, were from the United States, Italy and Spain. From T cells, B-cell-depleted T cells, or PBMCs came the material, which was cDNA or gDNA.

The CDR3 runs to 14 residues. The ends were cut back, 5 bases at V and 2 bases at J, with 11 bases in the middle. Germline V gene lookup returns CDR1 MNHEY and CDR2 SMNVEV (reference sequence). Original processing notes: Estimates of nucleated cell counts were drawn from the amplification of reference gene primers. The data were produced by immunoSEQ multiplex PCR, yet TCRdb's version contains in-frame clones alone and is incomplete. V, J and clone size are taken as reported in that table, and D and trimming were inferred from the DNA itself. The table shows approximately 300,000 clones, with about 89% occurring only once.

Source material: peripheral blood. The receptor was derived from a man aged 18 to 29 who had recovered from COVID-19. The V gene is TRBV27, the J gene TRBJ2-3, with TRBD1 as a possible D gene (6 bases). In DNA form, the CDR3 reads TGTGCCAGCAGTCACAGGGCGGTCACAGATACGCAGTATTTT. Translating it yields CASSHRAVTDTQYF.